This T cell receptor (beta chain) was sequenced for a study of OX40 agonist ivuxolimab in advanced cancers. Study-wide results and caveats: CD4+ and CD8+ blood T cells expanded clonally by week 6 at 0.1 to 3.0 mg/kg.

As regards this clone: The target antigen is unknown.

CDR1 is MDHEN and CDR2 is SYDVKM in the germline V gene. This CDR3 comprises 15 residues. Trimming stripped 2 bases from V and 4 bases from J, with 14 bases between. Profiled with immunoSEQ multiplex PCR; TCRdb holds only in-frame clones, not every one. The data hold approximately 88,000 clones, with roughly 90% observed a single time. The V and J genes are TRBV28 and TRBJ1-1, with D possibly TRBD1 on 5 matching bases. This receptor was taken from an adult with an advanced solid tumor such as melanoma, head and neck, liver or kidney cancer. The sample in question was CD4+ or CD8+ T cells sorted from blood, obtained in a trial of the OX40 agonist ivuxolimab. The CDR3 reads CASSLMRGTTTEAFF. CDR3 DNA: TGTGCCAGCAGTTTAATGAGGGGTACGACCACTGAAGCTTTCTTT. The entire variable domain, with the rest obtained from reference TRBV28 and TRBJ1-1, is as follows: DVKVTQSSRYLVKRTGEKVFLECVQDMDHENMFWYRQDPGLGLRLIYFSYDVKMKEKGDIPEGYSVSREKKERFSLILESASTNQTSMYLCASSLMRGTTTEAFFGQGTRLTVV.